These T cell receptor beta chains were read from a single sample in a study of spatial heterogeneity in lung cancer. One entry per CDR3 protein results from TCRdb running MiXCR on the 5' RACE reads. The sample carries tens of thousands of distinct CDR3 sequences, approximately 10% recorded once. Here the sequenced sample was PBMCs, taken at follow-up. Receptor source: a male donor with early-stage non-small cell lung cancer. Both conserved end residues are part of each CDR3. D genes are given only for firm matches. Clone size is not always given. Where it is, it says once, few, many or a class for expanded clones.

size: many
D: TRBD1
V: TRBV19
CDR3: CASSMMGTGANQPQHF

size: few
D: -
V: TRBV3-1
CDR3: CASSQRGADYEQYF

size: many
D: -
V: TRBV7-3
CDR3: CASSLTRGTEAFF

size: -
D: -
V: TRBV2
CDR3: CASRVDTQYF

size: many
D: -
V: TRBV19
CDR3: CASSGIQGWQPQHF

size: many
D: -
V: TRBV9
CDR3: CASSVVWSTDTQYF

size: many
D: TRBD2
V: TRBV27
CDR3: CASSPLAGAGTDTQYF

size: many
D: TRBD2
V: TRBV7-2
CDR3: CASSLTSGQSYEQYF

size: many
D: -
V: TRBV24-1
CDR3: CATSDSGGTDTQYF

size: few
D: TRBD1
V: TRBV7-2
CDR3: CASSSGQGVLDTQYF

size: many
D: TRBD2
V: TRBV29-1
CDR3: CSASSGNYYNEQFF

size: -
D: TRBD2
V: TRBV7-2
CDR3: CASSLRRAGGHNEQFF

size: many
D: TRBD1
V: TRBV27
CDR3: CASSLSTGGHNYGYTF

size: many
D: TRBD2
V: TRBV7-2
CDR3: CASSLNGRGTGELFF

size: -
D: -
V: TRBV1
CDR3: CTSSQGQRSSYNEQFF

size: -
D: -
V: TRBV7-2
CDR3: CASSPRGELSYNEQFF

size: few
D: TRBD2
V: TRBV10-3
CDR3: CAISESRTSTYEQYF

size: many
D: TRBD1
V: TRBV20-1
CDR3: CSARDSYEQYF

size: many
D: -
V: TRBV7-6
CDR3: CASSLLTPQGGGYTF

size: -
D: -
V: TRBV3-1
CDR3: CASSRASYEQYF

size: -
D: -
V: TRBV5-1
CDR3: CASSSTGGNTEAFF

size: few
D: -
V: TRBV29-1
CDR3: CSVGSQLGDFYEQYF

size: many
D: TRBD1
V: TRBV5-6
CDR3: CASSFTWRDRNTEAFF

size: many
D: -
V: TRBV7-2
CDR3: CASSRDSPYEQYF

size: -
D: TRBD2
V: TRBV5-4
CDR3: CASSSASGASYEQYF

size: few
D: -
V: TRBV7-3
CDR3: CASSPYPANTGELFF

size: many
D: -
V: TRBV28
CDR3: CASSFSRANGYTF

size: -
D: -
V: TRBV23-1
CDR3: CASSQLKQGLYANTGELFF

size: -
D: -
V: TRBV6-2/TRBV6-3
CDR3: CASTIPWEPQHF

size: many
D: -
V: TRBV10-3
CDR3: CAISESAGRGNTEAFF

size: many
D: TRBD1
V: TRBV20-1
CDR3: CSARPLDRNQETQYF

size: many
D: -
V: TRBV2
CDR3: CATNEGRGGYGYTF

size: -
D: TRBD1
V: TRBV7-2
CDR3: CASSSTGSPYNEQFF

size: many
D: -
V: TRBV29-1
CDR3: CSVRAEPAYEQYF

size: many
D: -
V: TRBV29-1
CDR3: CSGTGTVQETQYF

size: many
D: -
V: TRBV24-1
CDR3: CATVDSNTGELFF

size: many
D: TRBD1
V: TRBV10-3
CDR3: CAISEVQGAGGELFF

size: few
D: TRBD2
V: TRBV7-6
CDR3: CASSVTSGREQDTQYF

size: few
D: -
V: TRBV12-3/TRBV12-4
CDR3: CASSQEGYQPQHF

size: many
D: -
V: TRBV12-3/TRBV12-4
CDR3: CASSWVGNGYTF

size: -
D: -
V: TRBV28
CDR3: CASSLFNLVLGDSADTQYF

size: many
D: -
V: TRBV10-3
CDR3: CATHEGPEGTDTQYF

size: many
D: TRBD1
V: TRBV24-1
CDR3: CATSDSRQGTFF

size: many
D: -
V: TRBV30
CDR3: CAWSVQGYGYTF

size: few
D: -
V: TRBV7-2
CDR3: CASSAIQETQYF

size: many
D: -
V: TRBV20-1
CDR3: CSARGDRLGMFF

size: few
D: -
V: TRBV7-8
CDR3: CASSLTEGQETQYF